The rows below give T cell receptor beta chains drawn from one sample of a study of shared clonotypes between healthy human individuals. Some clones are missing from TCRdb's copy, which holds only in-frame ones; the method was immunoSEQ multiplex PCR. The repertoire includes over 300,000 clones, around 86% of them detected once, and around 16% sits in the top ten. The sequenced sample consisted of memory CD8+ T cells sorted from blood. The receptor set was obtained from a young man in good health. Both conserved end residues are trimmed from each CDR3. Size tells how often a clone was seen (once, few, many) or the class of an expanded clone, and some rows leave it out.

TRBV6-5 | few | ASSPGRHYGYT
TRBV4-1 | . | ASSQVAREVYNEQF
TRBV9 | . | ASSEEDRASPNYGYT
TRBV9 | . | ASSVATNTGELF
TRBV29-1 | . | SVEPGDRVSYEQF
TRBV13 | . | ASSLGLAGTDTQY
TRBV11-2 | . | ASSTTGGSEAF
TRBV19 | . | ASSRPGQGASQPQH
TRBV6-1 | . | ASSEAGTNYGYT
TRBV27 | . | ASSGGLYFSLTNEQF
TRBV7-6 | . | ASSLGQGDSPLH
TRBV27 | . | ASSYTRQGVLPPLH
TRBV4-3 | . | ASSQDFWSEQY
TRBV9 | . | ASSVMGGTDTQY
TRBV28 | . | ASSLVQETSGIYEQY
TRBV7-9 | once | ASSLAVSGGEAF
TRBV9 | . | ASSVDGAGETDTQY
TRBV10-2 | . | ASSEGSSLSTDTQY
TRBV4-1 | . | ASSLRQAEKLF
TRBV5-6 | . | ASSLDETGLYGYT
TRBV4-1 | . | ASSQSPASPSTDTQY
TRBV6-1 | . | ASSDPTGGFYGYT
TRBV9 | once | ASSPSASGRETQY
TRBV15 | . | ATSRVASGRAHEQY
TRBV30 | few | AWSLQYMNTEAF
TRBV30 | few | AWSGRDRGRSYEQY
TRBV6-6 | . | ASSFSGSGYEQY
TRBV18 | . | ASSPRGHLAKNIQY
TRBV13 | . | ASSSPSGTGVEKLF
TRBV10-3 | . | AISEFRASGGETEAF
TRBV7-2 | . | ASSLVDSDNQPQH
TRBV5-1 | . | ASSLARAGGPFNEQY
TRBV4-1 | . | ASSQERSGGSDGELF
TRBV30 | . | AWTTAAGSTEAF
TRBV6-5 | few | ASSYRGLTDTQY
TRBV5-5 | . | ASSMTGAPGNTIY
TRBV4-3 | few | ASSPTFATNEKLF
TRBV11-1 | . | ASSLGRGDTQY
TRBV5-6 | . | ASSYGGQPQH
TRBV27 | once | ASSLGTSGRFETQY
TRBV9 | . | ASSGNRPGTGNTIY